A single sample is the source of the 32 T cell receptor beta chains below, sequenced in a study of blood T cell repertoires in COVID-19. Profiling relied on immunoSEQ multiplex PCR, and the TCRdb table lists in-frame clones only, not all of them. This sample carries fewer than 250,000 clones, about four fifths of them seen once, and the ten largest clones take 2.5%. The sequenced material came from peripheral blood. The source of these receptors is a woman aged 40 to 50 with active or convalescent COVID-19.

In its sample, this clone was seen once. CDR3 sequence: CASSQGTSGRVNAGELFF. The CDR3 bases are TGTGCCAGCAGCCAAGGGACTAGCGGGAGGGTAAACGCCGGGGAGCTGTTTTTT. The V call is TRBV9, the J call TRBJ2-2, with 16 bases lining up with TRBD2. V gave up 4 bases and J gave up 6 bases; unmatched junction bases: 9. This CDR3 spans 18 amino acids. Germline loops: CDR1 SGDLS, CDR2 YYNGEE.

This clone appeared once. V gene TRBV3-1 (or the pseudogene TRBV3-2) combines with J gene TRBJ1-4; D is uncertain. The CDR3 runs 15 residues. Germline CDR1 is LGHDT and CDR2 is YNNKEL (reference sequence). V was pared by 1 base and J by 0 bases, with 6 bases between. CDR3 region: CASSQARATNEKLFF. CDR3 coding DNA: TGTGCCAGCAGCCAAGCCCGGGCAACTAATGAAAAACTGTTTTTT.

The chain carries TRBV24-1 and TRBJ2-5; 10 bases fit TRBD1. The V gene's germline CDR1 is KGHDR and CDR2 SFDVKD. The CDR3 extends over 15 amino acids. V was clipped by 4 bases and J by 5 bases; unmatched bases: 6. The CDR3 DNA is TGTGCCACCAGTGACCCGGGACAGGGGTCGGAGACCCAGTACTTC. It specifies CATSDPGQGSETQYF.

CDR3 amino acids: CASSGGEYEQYF. In DNA form, the CDR3 reads TGCGCCAGCAGCGGGGGGGAGTACGAGCAGTACTTC. This chain links TRBV5-1 with TRBJ2-7; TRBD2 agrees at 7 bases. CDR1 and CDR2 (germline): SGHRS, YFSETQ. The V segment lost 4 bases and the J segment 4 bases; nucleotides outside the gene matches: 2. The CDR3 is made up of 12 amino acids.

The chain joins TRBV24-1 to TRBJ1-2; maybe TRBD1 (5 bases). Germline loops: CDR1 KGHDR, CDR2 SFDVKD. This CDR3 contains 14 residues. The ends were cut back, 1 base at V and 0 bases at J, with 5 bases in the middle. CDR3 protein: CATSDLGANYGYTF. For the CDR3, the DNA is TGTGCCACCAGTGATTTAGGGGCTAACTATGGCTACACCTTC.

The genes are TRBV27 and TRBJ1-1; no clear D. The CDR3 is 17 residues long. CDR1 and CDR2 from the germline V gene are MNHEY and SMNVEV (reference sequence). CDR3 residues: CPKALSHTGKVGTEAFF. Written as DNA, the CDR3 is TGTCCTAAAGCCCTAAGCCACACGGGAAAAGTGGGAACTGAAGCTTTCTTT.

This sequence joins TRBV2 and TRBJ2-3; 7 bases map to TRBD2. The CDR3 is 14 residues long. V dropped 4 bases and J dropped 2; count of bases not matched to a gene: 3. Germline CDR1 and CDR2: SNHLY and FYNNEI. The CDR3 DNA is TGTGCCAGCAGTGTAACTAGCGTCACAGATACGCAGTATTTT. Residues: CASSVTSVTDTQYF.

The chain links TRBV10-2 to TRBJ1-2; D not resolved. The CDR3 extends over 16 amino acids. Trimming removed 5 bases at V and 0 bases at J, with 16 bases between. Germline values: CDR1 WSHSY, CDR2 SAAADI. The CDR3 DNA reads TGCGCCAGCAGTAGTCTCTCCAAACGAGCTAACTATGGCTACACCTTC. Translated, it gives CASSSLSKRANYGYTF.

V usage is TRBV6-5 and J usage is TRBJ1-4, with D maybe TRBD1 (6 bases). V lost 4 bases, J lost 7 bases, and 13 bases lay in between. Germline CDR1 and CDR2: MNHEY and SVGAGI. The CDR3 has 14 amino acids. The chain's CDR3 is CASSLQGKSEKLFF. In DNA form, the CDR3 reads TGTGCCAGCAGTTTACAGGGAAAGAGTGAAAAACTGTTTTTT.

The chain combines TRBV5-6 with TRBJ2-3, with 13 bases matching TRBD2. V gave up 2 bases and J gave up 0 bases; unmatched junction bases: 9. CDR3 length equals 19 residues. CDR1 and CDR2 from the germline V gene are SGHDT and YYEEEE. The CDR3 spells CASSLRTSGGATSTDTQYF. The DNA for the CDR3 is TGTGCCAGCAGCTTAAGGACTAGCGGGGGAGCAACTAGCACAGATACGCAGTATTTT. The variable domain in full, with the rest retrieved from reference TRBV5-6 and TRBJ2-3, is DAGVTQSPTHLIKTRGQQVTLRCSPKSGHDTVSWYQQALGQGPQFIFQYYEEEERQRGNFPDRFSGHQFPNYSSELNVNALLLGDSALYLCASSLRTSGGATSTDTQYFGPGTRLTVL.

A single count supports this clone. The chain combines TRBV10-3 with TRBJ1-2; 8 bases align to TRBD1. V was clipped by 3 bases and J by 3 bases; unmatched bases: 9. Looked up from germline, CDR1 is ENHRY and CDR2 is SYGVKD. The CDR3 contains 16 residues. DNA of the CDR3: TGTGCCATCAGTGAAATGGGAACAGGGGGTTACTATGGCTACACCTTC. Protein: CAISEMGTGGYYGYTF.

CDR3 loop: CASSRYYLGAGSSGNTIYF. CDR3 DNA sequence: TGTGCCAGCTCACGCTATTACCTCGGGGCGGGAAGCTCTGGAAACACCATATATTTT. The chain links TRBV18 to TRBJ1-3; tentatively, D is TRBD1 (5 bases). The CDR3 is 19 residues long. CDR1 is KGHSH and CDR2 is LQKENI in the germline V gene. Trimming shortened V by 4 bases and J by 0 bases, and 22 bases separated the two germline ends.

This chain links TRBV30 with TRBJ1-3; D remains ambiguous. The CDR3 has 13 residues. V was cut by 5 bases and J by 2 bases, with 10 bases left in between. The germline gives CDR1 GTSNPN, CDR2 SVGIG (reference sequence). The CDR3 sequence is CAWVWRAGNTIYF. The CDR3 region has the DNA TGTGCCTGGGTTTGGAGGGCTGGAAACACCATATATTTT.

The chain combines TRBV28 with TRBJ1-3; weak D call: TRBD1 (5 bases). There are 15 residues in the CDR3. Trimming took off 4 bases at V and 0 bases at J, with 10 bases between the two ends. Looked up from germline, CDR1 is MDHEN and CDR2 is SYDVKM. The CDR3 loop is CASSSRDYSGNTIYF. In DNA form, the CDR3 reads TGTGCCAGCAGTTCCCGGGACTACTCTGGAAACACCATATATTTT.

The rearrangement joins TRBV15 to TRBJ1-5; D perhaps matches TRBD1 (5 bases). The CDR3 extends over 16 amino acids. Germline V gene data show CDR1 as LNHNV and CDR2 as YYDKDF (reference sequence). V was cut by 0 bases and J by 4 bases, with 13 bases left in between. The CDR3 region has the DNA TGTGCCACCAGCAGAGATTGGAACAGGTGGAATCAGCCCCAGCATTTT. Protein: CATSRDWNRWNQPQHF.

The chain employs TRBV19 and TRBJ2-7; 8 bases are shared with TRBD2. The CDR3 is 14 residues long. The germline CDR1 and CDR2 sequences are LNHDA and SQIVND (reference sequence). V shed 8 bases, J shed 3 bases, and the junction held 9 bases outside the gene matches. This CDR3 reads CASSYSGDHYEQYF. The DNA for the CDR3 is TGTGCCAGTTCCTATAGCGGGGACCACTACGAGCAGTACTTC.

CDR3 residues: CASSPPAGGYTF. CDR3 bases: TGTGCCAGCAGCCCACCCGCCGGTGGCTACACCTTC. The chain is built from TRBV7-9 and TRBJ1-2; D ambiguous. V was clipped by 5 bases and J by 7 bases, with 11 bases between them. Germline CDR1 and CDR2: SEHNR and FQNEAQ (reference sequence). The CDR3 length is 12 residues.

This rearrangement joins TRBV7-2 to TRBJ1-6, with 8 bases fitting TRBD1. Germline V lookup: CDR1 SGHTA, CDR2 FQGNSA. V shed 3 bases, J shed 9 bases, and the junction held 7 bases outside the gene matches. The CDR3 has 15 amino acids. The CDR3 spells CASSLTGESSSPLHF. The DNA of the CDR3 is TGTGCCAGCAGCTTGACAGGGGAGAGTAGTTCACCCCTCCACTTT.

This chain uses TRBV2 with TRBJ1-6; maybe TRBD1 (6 bases). Looked up from germline, CDR1 is SNHLY and CDR2 is FYNNEI. V lost 6 bases and J lost 8, with 11 bases in between. The CDR3 totals 13 residues. CDR3 loop: CASRTQGDSPLHF. In DNA form, the CDR3 reads TGTGCCAGCAGAACACAGGGAGATTCACCCCTCCACTTT.

The chain employs TRBV19 and TRBJ2-7, with D possibly being TRBD1 (5 bases). The V gene lost 7 bases and the J gene lost 5 bases, with 18 bases spanning the gap. Germline V gives CDR1 LNHDA, CDR2 SQIVND (reference sequence). This CDR3 spans 14 amino acids. The CDR3 DNA follows: TGTGCCAGTAACCGGGCTTCAGGGCCCCACGAGCAGTACTTC. It encodes CASNRASGPHEQYF.

As for this clone: Other DNA sequences in this specimen translate into the identical CDR3. The chain couples TRBV5-1 to TRBJ1-5; the D is unclear. The V gene lost 1 base and the J gene lost 0 bases, with 8 bases spanning the gap. The germline V gene encodes CDR1 SGHRS and CDR2 YFSETQ. The length of the CDR3 is 15 residues. The CDR3 sequence: CASSLFPDSNQPQHF. The DNA for the CDR3 is TGCGCCAGCAGCTTGTTTCCAGATAGCAATCAGCCCCAGCATTTT.

The genes are TRBV6-5 and TRBJ1-1, with D tentatively TRBD1 (5 bases). This CDR3 is 15 amino acids long. Germline V gene lookup returns CDR1 MNHEY and CDR2 SVGAGI. The ends were cut back, 5 bases at V and 3 bases at J, with 16 bases in the middle. This CDR3 is CASSTGSDEDTEAFF. The CDR3 DNA reads as TGTGCCAGCAGTACAGGTTCAGACGAGGACACTGAAGCTTTCTTT.

This chain joins TRBV4-2 and TRBJ2-7; possible D gene TRBD1, 6 bases. CDR1 is LGHNA and CDR2 is YNFKEQ in the germline V gene. V shed 0 bases and J shed 8 bases, with 17 bases lying between them. CDR3 length: 15 amino acids. In DNA, the CDR3 is TGTGCCAGCAGCCAAGAGACAGGCGGTAGTTGGAAGCAGTACTTC. It specifies CASSQETGGSWKQYF.

The sample holds a few counts of this clone. V is TRBV19 and J is TRBJ2-1; 10 nucleotides agree with TRBD1. The CDR3 has 14 amino acids. Germline loops: CDR1 LNHDA, CDR2 SQIVND (reference sequence). V lost 9 bases, J lost 6 bases, and 8 bases stayed unmatched. The CDR3 sequence: CASRGQGRANEQFF. As DNA, the CDR3 is TGTGCCAGCAGGGGACAGGGGCGAGCCAATGAGCAGTTCTTC.

This clone occurred once. This chain connects TRBV10-1 to TRBJ1-1, with unresolved D. The V and J ends lost 3 bases and 0 bases respectively, with 5 bases between them. Per germline, CDR1 WNHNN and CDR2 SYGVQD (reference sequence). This CDR3 is built from 13 residues. In nucleotides, the CDR3 is TGCGCCAGCAGTGACAGTTTGAACACTGAAGCTTTCTTT. Its protein is CASSDSLNTEAFF.

The chain joins TRBV24-1 to TRBJ2-5, with D maybe TRBD2 (6 bases). The length of the CDR3 is 15 residues. Between the trimmed V and J ends, which lost 8 bases and 2 bases, there was a span of 17 bases. Germline CDR1 is KGHDR and CDR2 is SFDVKD. The CDR3 loop is CATMASTGAQETQYF. CDR3 nucleotide sequence: TGTGCCACCATGGCCTCAACGGGAGCTCAAGAGACCCAGTACTTC.

The chain joins TRBV10-3 to TRBJ2-5; TRBD2 might be the D (6 bases). Trimming removed 2 bases at V and 5 bases at J, with 18 bases between. Germline loops: CDR1 ENHRY, CDR2 SYGVKD. The CDR3 loop spans 16 amino acids. CDR3 protein: CAISELGGTGLETQYF. The CDR3 nucleotides read TGTGCCATCAGTGAGCTTGGCGGGACCGGTTTGGAGACCCAGTACTTC.

The genes are TRBV3-1 (or the pseudogene TRBV3-2) and TRBJ1-6; TRBD1 is a possible D gene (5 bases). With 0 bases removed from V and 9 bases from J, the gap between germline ends came to 15 bases. Per germline, CDR1 LGHDT and CDR2 YNNKEL (reference sequence). The CDR3 is 16 residues long. This CDR3 is CASSQDLGGRGSPLHF. DNA for the CDR3: TGTGCCAGCAGCCAAGATTTGGGGGGAAGGGGTTCACCCCTCCACTTT.

This clone appeared a few times. V and J are TRBV2 and TRBJ1-5; the match to TRBD1 covers 10 bases. This CDR3 contains 17 residues. Germline V gene data show CDR1 as SNHLY and CDR2 as FYNNEI. Losses at the gene ends were 3 bases for V and 9 bases for J; bases not matched to a gene: 14. CDR3 DNA sequence: TGTGCCAGCAGTGATCTTTCATTGGGGACAGGGGATGGGCCCCAGCATTTT. Amino acids: CASSDLSLGTGDGPQHF.

V usage is TRBV2 and J usage is TRBJ1-1, with D maybe TRBD1 (6 bases). Trimming removed 6 bases at V and 6 bases at J, with 8 bases between. Germline V lookup: CDR1 SNHLY, CDR2 FYNNEI. The CDR3 is 11 residues long. CDR3 region: CASRRTAEAFF. DNA for the CDR3: TGTGCCAGCAGGCGGACAGCTGAAGCTTTCTTT.

This chain uses TRBV7-8 with TRBJ1-5; 8 bases align to TRBD1. CDR3 size: 15 residues. V shed 2 bases, J shed 4 bases, and the junction held 4 bases outside the gene matches. Germline CDR1 is SGHVS and CDR2 is FQNEAQ. The CDR3, as DNA: TGTGCCAGCAGCTTACAGGGACAGGCTAATCAGCCCCAGCATTTT. Residues: CASSLQGQANQPQHF.

This clone occurred a few times. The CDR3 reads CASSEGDNSYEQYF. The DNA for the CDR3 is TGTGCCAGCAGTGAGGGGGACAATTCCTACGAGCAGTACTTC. This chain connects TRBV2 to TRBJ2-7; a weak D match, TRBD1 (6 bases). This CDR3 contains 14 residues. Germline CDR1 is SNHLY and CDR2 is FYNNEI. Trimming took 3 bases from V and 1 from J, leaving 10 bases between them. The whole variable domain, filled in from reference TRBV2 and TRBJ2-7, reads EPEVTQTPSHQVTQMGQEVILRCVPISNHLYFYWYRQILGQKVEFLVSFYNNEISEKSEIFDDQFSVERPDGSNFTLKIRSTKLEDSAMYFCASSEGDNSYEQYFGPGTRLTVT.